The present TCR beta chain was sequenced within a study of CD8 T cells in ankylosing spondylitis. For TCR beta, libraries came from quantitative 5'-RACE with molecular barcodes. Each CDR3 protein gets one entry after TCRdb re-called the 5' RACE reads with MiXCR. The profile shows more than 600,000 distinct CDR3 sequences, over 15% of them singletons. General study points: A TCR beta motif of fewer than 10 highly homologous variants seemed to mark ankylosing spondylitis blood. The authors found the disease-linked clones to be CD8+ and relatively rare in peripheral blood.

In this sample, this clonotype turned up a few times. Its target is unknown. V dropped 5 bases and J dropped 12 bases, with 14 bases sitting between them. The germline gives CDR1 MDHEN, CDR2 SYDVKM. The CDR3 consists of 12 residues. This chain joins TRBV28 and TRBJ1-5; no firm D call. The specimen was blood, either unsorted or a sorted T cell fraction (not recorded which). The receptor was isolated from a male donor with ankylosing spondylitis. As DNA, the CDR3 is TGTGCCAGCAGTCCAGCCCTTCGGCGCCAGCATTTT. Translated, it gives CASSPALRRQHF.